One and the same sample provided the 31 T cell receptor beta chains below, sequenced in a study of cytomegalovirus exposure and HLA in healthy donors. PCR was performed using 60 Vbeta and 13 Jbeta primers. The repertoire was sequenced with immunoSEQ multiplex PCR; TCRdb's copy has only in-frame clones and lacks some. Among more than 90,000 clones listed, approximately 69% were seen once. What was sequenced was PBMCs. The source is a woman aged 50 to 60 in good health and CMV-seropositive.

V gene TRBV2 combines with J gene TRBJ1-3; TRBD1 is a possible D gene (5 bases). The V gene's germline CDR1 is SNHLY and CDR2 FYNNEI. CDR3 length: 14 residues. V lost 5 bases to trimming and J lost 0 bases, with 8 bases between them. CDR3 DNA sequence: TGTGCCAGCAGTCCCCAGGGCTCTGGAAACACCATATATTTT. As protein: CASSPQGSGNTIYF.

The rearrangement links TRBV18 to TRBJ2-1; tentatively, D is TRBD2 (6 bases). The CDR3 length is 15 residues. Germline V CDR1 and CDR2: KGHSH, LQKENI. Deletions cut 2 bases from V and 9 bases from J, with 17 bases between. The CDR3 spells CASSPGAGRLGEQFF. Here the CDR3 DNA reads TGTGCCAGCTCACCAGGGGCAGGGAGGTTGGGTGAGCAGTTCTTC.

The rearrangement links TRBV15 to TRBJ2-1, with 7 bases lining up with TRBD2. CDR3 length: 15 residues. The V segment lost 0 bases and the J segment 5 bases; nucleotides outside the gene matches: 4. Germline assignment: CDR1 LNHNV and CDR2 YYDKDF (reference sequence). The CDR3 spells CATSRDVGGNNEQFF. CDR3 in DNA: TGTGCCACCAGCAGAGATGTCGGGGGGAACAATGAGCAGTTCTTC. The variable domain in full, completed from reference TRBV15 and TRBJ2-1, reads DAMVIQNPRYQVTQFGKPVTLSCSQTLNHNVMYWYQQKSSQAPKLLFHYYDKDFNNEADTPDNFQSRRPNTSFCFLDIRSPGLGDTAMYLCATSRDVGGNNEQFFGPGTRLTVL.

The J gene is TRBJ1-4, the V gene TRBV7-8; 7 bases are a match to TRBD1. Trimming at V came to 5 bases and at J to 8 bases, leaving 11 bases not matched to a gene. The CDR3 is 15 amino acids. CDR1 and CDR2 from the germline V gene are SGHVS and FQNEAQ. The CDR3 nucleotides read TGTGCCAGCAGCCGTATCACAGGGGAGTGGGAAAAACTGTTTTTT. Residues: CASSRITGEWEKLFF.

This chain uses TRBV9 with TRBJ1-2, with TRBD1 identical over 10 bases. V lost 4 bases to trimming and J lost 8 bases; unmatched junction nucleotides: 11. Germline V gene sequence: CDR1 SGDLS, CDR2 YYNGEE. The CDR3 contains 15 residues. The CDR3 DNA follows: TGTGCCAGCAGCCCACCGGGACAGGGGATAAGAGGCTACACCTTC. It translates to CASSPPGQGIRGYTF.

This clone has just one count. The chain carries TRBV4-1 and TRBJ1-2; D is possibly TRBD1 (6 bases). Germline V CDR1 and CDR2: MGHRA, YSYEKL. The CDR3 loop spans 15 amino acids. The V end was cut by 0 bases, the J end by 8 bases, with 16 bases between. The CDR3 nucleotides are TGCGCCAGCAGCCAAGATGGGGGGGGCGCGTGGGGCTACACCTTC. It encodes CASSQDGGGAWGYTF.

J is TRBJ2-3 and V is TRBV10-3, with 8 bases aligning to TRBD1. CDR3 length: 15 amino acids. The J segment lost 3 bases and the V segment lost 0 bases, leaving 2 bases of the junction unmatched. Germline assignment: CDR1 ENHRY and CDR2 SYGVKD. As DNA, the CDR3 is TGTGCCATCAGTGAGTCTACAGGGGGTACAGATACGCAGTATTTT. This codes for CAISESTGGTDTQYF.

The chain combines TRBV5-1 with TRBJ1-2, with 8 positions matching TRBD1. Trimming took 3 bases from V and 7 from J; bases not matched to a gene: 5. The CDR3 sequence is 13 residues long. Germline V gene lookup returns CDR1 SGHRS and CDR2 YFSETQ. In DNA form, the CDR3 reads TGCGCCAGCAGCTCGGACAGGGATGGTGGCTACACCTTC. This translates into CASSSDRDGGYTF.

The rearrangement uses TRBV5-1 and TRBJ1-2, with D possibly TRBD1 on 6 matching bases. V was shortened by 0 bases and J by 6 bases, with 9 bases between the two germline ends. From germline, CDR1 is SGHRS and CDR2 YFSETQ. CDR3 length: 13 amino acids. The CDR3 region is CASSLEQGDGYTF. CDR3 DNA sequence: TGCGCCAGCAGCTTGGAACAGGGAGATGGCTACACCTTC.

The genes are TRBV7-2 and TRBJ2-7; D is undetermined. Trimming pared 0 bases from V and 5 bases from J, leaving 5 bases between. This CDR3 spans 12 amino acids. Germline CDR1 SGHTA, CDR2 FQGNSA. In nucleotides, the CDR3 is TGTGCCAGCAGCTTAGCTTTCGACGAGCAGTACTTC. Protein product: CASSLAFDEQYF.

This rearrangement joins TRBV19 to TRBJ2-7; a weak D match, TRBD1 (5 bases). CDR3 size: 13 residues. In germline, CDR1 is LNHDA, CDR2 SQIVND (reference sequence). V shed 5 bases and J shed 7 bases, with 15 bases lying between them. CDR3 coding DNA: TGTGCCAGTAGTGGTAACACCCAGGGAGAGCAGTACTTC. This translates into CASSGNTQGEQYF.

CDR3 amino acids: CASREEASQYF. CDR3 coding DNA: TGTGCCAGCAGAGAAGAGGCTTCGCAGTATTTT. The chain carries TRBV6-5 and TRBJ2-3; D not resolved. V lost 6 bases and J 10 bases, leaving 11 bases between the germline ends. CDR1 and CDR2 (germline): MNHEY, SVGAGI. The CDR3 consists of 11 residues.

The rearrangement joins TRBV4-3 to TRBJ1-2; D is unclear. The V gene's germline CDR1 is LGHNA and CDR2 YSLEER. Trimming took 0 bases from V and 1 from J, leaving 9 bases between them. CDR3 length: 15 amino acids. As DNA, the CDR3 is TGCGCCAGCAGCCAAGAACGGGGAAGTAACTATGGCTACACCTTC. It encodes CASSQERGSNYGYTF.

The V call is TRBV2, the J call TRBJ2-5; 9 nucleotides line up with TRBD2. V gave up 8 bases and J gave up 5 bases; unmatched junction bases: 15. Looked up from germline, CDR1 is SNHLY and CDR2 is FYNNEI. The CDR3 contains 16 residues. The CDR3 DNA reads as TGTGCCAGCGAAGCCCAGGGCGGGAGGGCCCAGGAGACCCAGTACTTC. It codes for CASEAQGGRAQETQYF.

In the case of this clone: An end of the junction differs from the germline gene, which may be a read error. The chain has TRBV18 and TRBJ1-2; TRBD1 aligns across 10 bases. The CDR3 totals 13 residues. From germline, CDR1 is KGHSH and CDR2 LQKENI. The CDR3 sequence is CASSLGTGVGYAF. CDR3 nucleotide sequence: TGTGCCAGCTCCCTTGGGACAGGGGTAGGCTACGCCTTC. The whole variable domain, filled in from reference TRBV18 and TRBJ1-2, reads NAGVMQNPRHLVRRRGQEARLRCSPMKGHSHVYWYRQLPEEGLKFMVYLQKENIIDESGMPKERFSAEFPKEGPSILRIQQVVRGDSAAYFCASSLGTGVGYAFGSGTRLTVV.

The rearrangement uses TRBV6-6 and TRBJ2-3; no definite D call. There are 13 residues in the CDR3. Per the germline V gene, CDR1 is MNHNY and CDR2 is SVGAGI (reference sequence). V was cut by 9 bases and J by 2 bases, with 12 bases left in between. CDR3 loop: CASTEQNTDTQYF. The CDR3 region has the DNA TGTGCCAGTACCGAACAAAACACAGATACGCAGTATTTT.

This sequence joins TRBV7-9 and TRBJ2-6; D perhaps matches TRBD1 (6 bases). This CDR3 has 16 residues. Trimming took off 5 bases at V and 0 bases at J, with 11 bases between the two ends. Per the germline V gene, CDR1 is SEHNR and CDR2 is FQNEAQ (reference sequence). The CDR3, as DNA: TGTGCCAGCAGCCTGACAGGAGACTCTGGGGCCAACGTCCTGACTTTC. As protein: CASSLTGDSGANVLTF.

The chain combines TRBV29-1 with TRBJ2-1; D is unclear. Trimming pared 5 bases from V and 8 bases from J, leaving 19 bases between. CDR1 is SQVTM, CDR2 ANQGSEA, per germline. This CDR3 comprises 14 residues. The CDR3 DNA reads as TGCAGCGTTACCCTAGATCCCGGCTTGGATGAGCAGTTCTTC. Amino acids: CSVTLDPGLDEQFF.

This clone was detected once. The V and J genes are TRBV19 and TRBJ2-2; 8 positions agree with TRBD2. CDR1 LNHDA and CDR2 SQIVND come from the germline V gene (reference sequence). CDR3 size: 15 residues. Trimming at V came to 6 bases and at J to 6 bases, leaving 9 bases not matched to a gene. Here the CDR3 reads CASSPRGGLSGELFF. For the CDR3, the DNA is TGTGCCAGTAGCCCCCGGGGGGGTTTATCCGGGGAGCTGTTTTTT.

The chain has TRBV27 and TRBJ2-7, with D possibly TRBD1 on 6 matching bases. The CDR3 covers 14 residues. Germline loops: CDR1 MNHEY, CDR2 SMNVEV (reference sequence). Deletions cut 7 bases from V and 6 bases from J, with 19 bases between. The CDR3 nucleotides are TGTGCCAGCACCCCCACAGGGTCAGGGCGCGAGCAGTACTTC. Translation: CASTPTGSGREQYF.

This clone turned up a few times. The V gene is TRBV7-2, the J gene TRBJ2-2; weak D call: TRBD2 (7 bases). This CDR3 region has 14 residues. V lost 10 bases to trimming and J lost 1 base, with 13 bases between them. Germline V gene lookup returns CDR1 SGHTA and CDR2 FQGNSA. The CDR3 spells CAIGGQGNTGELFF. CDR3 DNA sequence: TGTGCCATCGGGGGGCAGGGGAACACCGGGGAGCTGTTTTTT.

This sequence joins TRBV4-3 and TRBJ1-5; D not certain. The germline V gene has CDR1 LGHNA and CDR2 YSLEER. CDR3 length equals 15 residues. V lost 0 bases and J lost 5, with 11 bases in between. The CDR3 region has the DNA TGCGCCAGCAGCCAAGATCTATCAACGGATCAGCCCCAGCATTTT. Translating gives CASSQDLSTDQPQHF.

This clone appeared a few times. The chain links TRBV27 to TRBJ1-2; the D gene is possibly TRBD1 (5 bases). The germline V gene has CDR1 MNHEY and CDR2 SMNVEV (reference sequence). The ends were cut back, 3 bases at V and 2 bases at J, with 13 bases in the middle. This CDR3 has 15 residues. CDR3 DNA sequence: TGTGCCAGCAGTTTGTTCGGGGGGTCGAACTATGGCTACACCTTC. It specifies CASSLFGGSNYGYTF.

V gene TRBV6-1 combines with J gene TRBJ2-2; D possibly corresponds to TRBD2 (5 bases). V lost 10 bases and J lost 4, with 19 bases in between. From germline, CDR1 is MNHNS and CDR2 SASEGT. The CDR3 has 15 residues. CDR3 sequence: CATLYLGVSTGELFF. The CDR3 DNA reads as TGTGCCACCCTCTACTTGGGAGTAAGCACCGGGGAGCTGTTTTTT.

The chain carries TRBV5-6 and TRBJ2-5; D is unclear. The V gene lost 0 bases and the J gene lost 6 bases, with 3 bases spanning the gap. The CDR3 runs 11 residues. Germline values: CDR1 SGHDT, CDR2 YYEEEE. The CDR3 loop reads CASSLGQTQYF. CDR3 sequence (DNA): TGTGCCAGCAGCTTGGGGCAGACCCAGTACTTC. Supplemented by reference TRBV5-6 and TRBJ2-5, the full variable domain reads DAGVTQSPTHLIKTRGQQVTLRCSPKSGHDTVSWYQQALGQGPQFIFQYYEEEERQRGNFPDRFSGHQFPNYSSELNVNALLLGDSALYLCASSLGQTQYFGPGTRLLVL.

The chain employs TRBV11-2 and TRBJ1-1; 7 bases are shared with TRBD1. The CDR3 contains 14 residues. CDR1 is SGHAT, CDR2 FQNNGV, per germline. The J segment lost 6 bases and the V segment lost 5 bases, leaving 9 bases of the junction unmatched. CDR3 bases: TGTGCCAGCAGCCGGAATACAGGGGCCCCTGAAGCTTTCTTT. This codes for CASSRNTGAPEAFF.

The chain is built from TRBV29-1 and TRBJ2-5; D gene uncertain. Between the trimmed V and J ends, which lost 4 bases and 3 bases, there was a span of 3 bases. The CDR3 spans 10 residues. CDR1 is SQVTM and CDR2 is ANQGSEA in the germline V gene. The DNA for the CDR3 is TGCAGCGTTGGAGAAGAGACCCAGTACTTC. Translation gives CSVGEETQYF. Full variable domain (remainder filled in from reference TRBV29-1 and TRBJ2-5): SAVISQKPSRDICQRGTSLTIQCQVDSQVTMMFWYRQQPGQSLTLIATANQGSEATYESGFVIDKFPISRPNLTFSTLTVSNMSPEDSSIYLCSVGEETQYFGPGTRLLVL.

This clone has a handful of counts. The chain joins TRBV4-3 to TRBJ1-4, with 8 bases identical to TRBD1. From germline, CDR1 is LGHNA and CDR2 YSLEER. This CDR3 comprises 16 residues. After removal of 0 bases from V and 8 bases from J, the junction contained 8 bases not matched to a gene. The CDR3 nucleotides are TGCGCCAGCAGCCAAGATAGTAGACAGGGGAGAGAAAAACTGTTTTTT. Amino acids: CASSQDSRQGREKLFF.

The CDR3 sequence is CSVESGRAGTDTQYF. The CDR3 DNA is TGCAGCGTTGAGTCTGGGAGGGCAGGTACAGATACGCAGTATTTT. The chain couples TRBV29-1 to TRBJ2-3; the match to TRBD2 covers 7 bases. The V gene's germline CDR1 is SQVTM and CDR2 ANQGSEA. J was trimmed by 3 bases and V by 3 bases; bases with no gene match: 9. This CDR3 has 15 residues.

This clone was seen a handful of times. This rearrangement joins TRBV5-5 to TRBJ1-5; perhaps TRBD1 as D (6 bases). Germline CDR1 reads SGHKS; CDR2 reads YYEKEE (reference sequence). Trimming took off 4 bases at V and 4 bases at J, with 15 bases between the two ends. The CDR3 consists of 15 residues. CDR3 DNA: TGTGCCAGCAGCGGGGGGGCGGGGAGTAATCAGCCCCAGCATTTT. Amino acid sequence: CASSGGAGSNQPQHF.

The chain has TRBV7-9 and TRBJ2-1; the D gene is possibly TRBD2 (6 bases). Trimming removed 1 base at V and 2 bases at J, with 21 bases between. There are 19 residues in the CDR3. The germline CDR1 and CDR2 sequences are SEHNR and FQNEAQ (reference sequence). CDR3 sequence (DNA): TGTGCCAGCAGCTTAGGGGAGGATCCGGGATTGCTCCCCTACAATGAGCAGTTCTTC. Its translation: CASSLGEDPGLLPYNEQFF.